Detailed here is one TCR beta chain. Donors were grouped by their self-reported clinical history. The CDR3 spans 17 residues. The germline gives CDR1 KGHSH, CDR2 LQKENI. The V gene lost 3 bases and the J gene lost 2 bases, with 20 bases spanning the gap. This specimen belongs to a study of blood T cell repertoires in COVID-19. Study-level background: Samples of COVID-19 (acute and convalescent) were obtained from the United States, Italy and Spain.

How the authors handled the data: The assay estimated nucleated cells by amplifying reference gene primers. Sequencing was performed with immunoSEQ multiplex PCR; in TCRdb, only in-frame clones are kept and a portion is missing. V and J calls and clone size come straight from that table; D and trimming were deduced from the DNA. The data show a few hundred thousand clones, approximately 90% seen once. V usage is TRBV18 and J usage is TRBJ2-7, with D perhaps matching TRBD2 (5 bases). The source material was PBMCs or T cells enriched from blood (not recorded which). The clonotype was recovered from a woman aged 40 to 49 who had been exposed to COVID-19. CDR3 protein: CASSPLRGSEVTYEQYF. The DNA of the CDR3 is TGTGCCAGCTCACCGCTTCGGGGTAGTGAGGTCACCTACGAGCAGTACTTC.